This T cell receptor beta chain was recorded in a study of T cell responses to AZD1222 COVID-19 vaccine. The germline CDR1 and CDR2 sequences are MNHEY and SVGEGT. V was shortened by 6 bases and J by 1 base, with 10 bases between the two germline ends. CDR3 length: 13 amino acids. Regarding the study as a whole: Regions 160-218 and 743-854 held dominance among vaccine-associated CD4 TCRs, which spanned spike. Nearly half of the spike-specific TCRs reportedly recognize variant regions that carry no mutations.

This clone has a single count. Antigen specificity is unknown. Assay: immunoSEQ multiplex PCR; the TCRdb copy retains only in-frame clones and omits some. The sample contains 100,000 to 150,000 clones, roughly 85% of which appear only once. The TCR comes from an adult who received the MenACWY meningococcal vaccine as a control. The chain carries TRBV6-2 or TRBV6-3 and TRBJ2-7; D ambiguous. Sequenced here: peripheral blood, sampled 28 days after the second dose of the MenACWY control vaccine. The CDR3 spells CASSLSASYEQYF. In nucleotides, the CDR3 is TGTGCCAGCAGCCTATCCGCATCCTACGAGCAGTACTTC.